These T cell receptor beta chains were read from a single sample in a study of siplizumab effects on memory and regulatory T cells. The method was immunoSEQ multiplex PCR; TCRdb's version includes in-frame clones alone and lacks a portion of them. The data show 75,000 to 100,000 clones, with nearly 95% seen just once and approximately 0.31% held by the top ten. The sequencing sample was made of non-Treg CD4+ T cells sorted from blood. The receptors here all came from a human donor in good health. Both conserved end residues are part of each CDR3. The D gene is left open where the match is weak.

j_gene: TRBJ1-1
d_gene: TRBD1
v_gene: TRBV15
CDR3nt: TGTGCCACCAGCAGAGGGGACCGGGACAGGGGGATAGCAGCTTTCTTT
CDR3aa: CATSRGDRDRGIAAFF

j_gene: TRBJ1-1
d_gene: -
v_gene: TRBV5-1
CDR3nt: TGCGCCAGCCAAAGACAGCTGAACACTGAAGCTTTCTTT
CDR3aa: CASQRQLNTEAFF

j_gene: TRBJ2-3
d_gene: TRBD1
v_gene: TRBV5-4
CDR3nt: TGTGCCAGCAGCTTGTGGGACAGGGATACAGATACGCAGTATTTT
CDR3aa: CASSLWDRDTDTQYF

j_gene: TRBJ1-2
d_gene: -
v_gene: TRBV5-4
CDR3nt: TGTGCCAGCAGCTCCCCACCGGGCTATGGCTACACCTTC
CDR3aa: CASSSPPGYGYTF

j_gene: TRBJ1-6
d_gene: -
v_gene: TRBV7-9
CDR3nt: TGTGCCAGCAGCTTAGCAGGGGTCGGTTCACCCCTCCACTTT
CDR3aa: CASSLAGVGSPLHF

j_gene: TRBJ2-1
d_gene: -
v_gene: TRBV7-2
CDR3nt: TGTGCCAGCAGCTTAGCGCCGGATGGTGAGCAGTTCTTC
CDR3aa: CASSLAPDGEQFF

j_gene: TRBJ2-3
d_gene: -
v_gene: TRBV12-5
CDR3nt: TGTGCTAGTTCCGGGGTGGATACGCAGTATTTT
CDR3aa: CASSGVDTQYF

j_gene: TRBJ1-2
d_gene: TRBD1
v_gene: TRBV6-5
CDR3nt: TGTGCCAGCAGGGGCATACAGGGGGCGATCCATGGCTACACCTTC
CDR3aa: CASRGIQGAIHGYTF

j_gene: TRBJ1-5
d_gene: -
v_gene: TRBV5-6
CDR3nt: TGTGCCAGCAGCTGGGGGGGTGGACAGCCCCAGCATTTT
CDR3aa: CASSWGGGQPQHF

j_gene: TRBJ1-5
d_gene: -
v_gene: TRBV4-1
CDR3nt: TGCGCCAGCAGCCAAGTCACAACCGGGACGCCCCAGCATTTT
CDR3aa: CASSQVTTGTPQHF

j_gene: TRBJ1-4
d_gene: -
v_gene: TRBV15
CDR3nt: TGTGCCACCAGCAGAGAAAGGGGACCGAATGAAAAACTGTTTTTT
CDR3aa: CATSRERGPNEKLFF

j_gene: TRBJ2-1
d_gene: -
v_gene: TRBV6-1
CDR3nt: TGTGCCAGCAGTGAATCCCCGGGCGGGTACAATGAGCAGTTCTTC
CDR3aa: CASSESPGGYNEQFF

j_gene: TRBJ1-2
d_gene: -
v_gene: TRBV5-1
CDR3nt: TGCGCCAGCAGCGCCGAGACAGAGAGCTACACCTTC
CDR3aa: CASSAETESYTF